This T cell receptor beta chain was sequenced during a study of shared T cell receptors in the human thymus. Profiled with immunoSEQ multiplex PCR; TCRdb holds only in-frame clones, not every one. This table has over 650,000 clones, 70% to 90% appearing once. This CDR3 contains 19 residues. Germline lookup yields CDR1 SGHRS and CDR2 YFSETQ. Trimming cost V 1 base and J 3 bases; bases outside gene matches: 16. The data were also submitted as part of a second study, on human thymus T cells. According to that study: Healthy Finnish infants having corrective surgery for congenital heart defects served as donors. Thymus pieces cut out during corrective heart surgery were the tissue that was used. Repertoires sampled from thymus and blood appeared biased in V and J gene usage. Related research described thymic repertoires that were highly overlapping among unrelated individuals.

The clonotype comes from a boy under three years old with a congenital heart defect. V is TRBV5-1 and J is TRBJ2-1, with 7 bases aligning to TRBD2. The sequencing sample was made of thymocytes. CDR3: CASSLLGGGGLLGYNEQFF. CDR3 coding DNA: TGCGCCAGCAGCTTGTTGGGTGGCGGGGGACTACTGGGCTACAATGAGCAGTTCTTC.